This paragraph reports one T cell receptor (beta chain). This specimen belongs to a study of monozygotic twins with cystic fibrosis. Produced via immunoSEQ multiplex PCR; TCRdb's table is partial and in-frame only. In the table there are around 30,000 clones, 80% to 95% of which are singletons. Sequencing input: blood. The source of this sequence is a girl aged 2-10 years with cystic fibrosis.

This CDR3 is CAWSVMTSDSSGNTIYF. CDR3 DNA: TGTGCCTGGAGTGTGATGACGTCCGATAGCTCTGGAAACACCATATATTTT. The genes are TRBV30 and TRBJ1-3, with D uncertain. The ends were cut back, 0 bases at V and 0 bases at J, with 15 bases in the middle. This CDR3 contains 17 residues. CDR1 GTSNPN and CDR2 SVGIG come from the germline V gene (reference sequence). Looking up the rest from reference TRBV30 and TRBJ1-3 gives the full variable domain: SQTIHQWPATLVQPVGSPLSLECTVEGTSNPNLYWYRQAAGRGLQLLFYSVGIGQISSEVPQNLSASRPQDRQFILSSKKLLLSDSGFYLCAWSVMTSDSSGNTIYFGEGSWLTVV.